The present T cell receptor (beta chain) was sequenced within a study of blood T cells in healthy people across ages. This clonotype turned up a few times. CDR1 is SQVTM, CDR2 ANQGSEA, per germline. This CDR3 contains 12 residues. Trimming took 4 bases from V and 2 from J, leaving 8 bases between them. Next came a second PCR, run for about 6 to 12 cycles, which used a sample-barcoded 5' primer along with a J-beta primer mix. Through a template-switch adaptor with 12 random nucleotides, each cDNA molecule received a tag. TCRdb independently ran MiXCR on the 5' RACE reads; one entry per CDR3 protein. The sample includes about 750,000 distinct CDR3 sequences, about 53% of them seen just once.

The sequence was obtained from a man older than 75 in good health. The rearrangement joins TRBV29-1 to TRBJ1-2, with unresolved D. Sequencing input: blood. CDR3 in DNA: TGCAGCGTTGCTCAGATAAACTATGGCTACACCTTC. Protein product: CSVAQINYGYTF.